Each of the 10 T cell receptor beta chains below was sequenced from the same sample in a study of control samples from healthy donors and cancer patients. TCRdb keeps only in-frame clones here, not all; method: immunoSEQ multiplex PCR. Of some 130,000 clones listed, 80% to 95% are singletons. Sequencing was carried out using blood. The source of these receptors is a man aged 40-55 years in good health.

The chain uses TRBV10-1 and TRBJ2-7, with 16 nucleotides matching TRBD2. J lost 0 bases, V lost 7 bases, and 3 bases had no gene match. CDR1 is WNHNN and CDR2 is SYGVQD in the germline V gene (reference sequence). The CDR3 loop spans 16 amino acids. As DNA, the CDR3 is TGCGCCAGCAAGGGACTAGCGGGGGGGCCCTCCTACGAGCAGTACTTC. Its protein is CASKGLAGGPSYEQYF.

The V gene is TRBV27, the J gene TRBJ1-2, with a weak D call TRBD1 (6 bases). The CDR3 contains 13 residues. Trimming removed 6 bases from V and 1 base from J, with 9 bases in between. Germline lookup yields CDR1 MNHEY and CDR2 SMNVEV (reference sequence). The CDR3 reads CASRGGGNYGYTF. In DNA form, the CDR3 reads TGTGCCAGCAGGGGGGGCGGTAACTATGGCTACACCTTC.

This chain joins TRBV3-1 (or the pseudogene TRBV3-2) and TRBJ1-1; D unresolved. The V end was cut by 1 base, the J end by 7 bases, with 4 bases between. The CDR3 loop spans 11 amino acids. The germline V gene encodes CDR1 LGHDT and CDR2 YNNKEL (reference sequence). The CDR3 here is CASSQGDEAFF. The CDR3 DNA reads TGTGCCAGCAGCCAAGGTGATGAAGCTTTCTTT.

The V and J genes are TRBV3-1 (or the pseudogene TRBV3-2) and TRBJ1-3; D gene uncertain. V dropped 1 base and J dropped 4 bases, with 14 bases sitting between them. Germline V gene sequence: CDR1 LGHDT, CDR2 YNNKEL (reference sequence). The CDR3 extends over 16 amino acids. The CDR3 nucleotides are TGTGCCAGCAGCCAAGGGTCGGTCTTGACGGGAAACACCATATATTTT. This sequence encodes CASSQGSVLTGNTIYF.

V usage is TRBV10-3 and J usage is TRBJ1-1; D may be TRBD1 (6 bases). The CDR3 consists of 13 residues. The V gene's germline CDR1 is ENHRY and CDR2 SYGVKD. The germline V and J ends were trimmed by 6 bases and 5 bases, with 13 bases remaining between them. The CDR3, as DNA: TGTGCCATCAGGGATCACAGGGAAACTGAAGCTTTCTTT. Its translation is CAIRDHRETEAFF.

The J gene is TRBJ2-7, the V gene TRBV27; D is unresolved. CDR1 and CDR2 from the germline V gene are MNHEY and SMNVEV (reference sequence). The length of the CDR3 is 13 residues. V gave up 0 bases and J gave up 6 bases, with 9 bases separating them. CDR3 bases: TGTGCCAGCAGTTTATCGGTTGTAAGCGAGCAGTACTTC. Its protein is CASSLSVVSEQYF.

The rearrangement uses TRBV30 and TRBJ1-1; D gene unclear. Germline lookup yields CDR1 GTSNPN and CDR2 SVGIG (reference sequence). The CDR3 contains 11 residues. V lost 8 bases, J lost 5 bases, and 12 bases lay in between. The CDR3 here is CARWGGTEAFF. The CDR3 region has the DNA TGTGCCCGATGGGGAGGGACTGAAGCTTTCTTT.

The chain recombines TRBV7-2 with TRBJ2-7; TRBD1 or TRBD2 may be the D gene (5 bases each). The CDR3 extends over 15 amino acids. Looked up from germline, CDR1 is SGHTA and CDR2 is FQGNSA. V lost 3 bases and J 0 bases, leaving 12 bases between the germline ends. The CDR3 sequence is CASSLEWGSSYEQYF. The CDR3 DNA follows: TGTGCCAGCAGCTTGGAATGGGGGAGCTCCTACGAGCAGTACTTC.

The chain is built from TRBV14 and TRBJ2-7; TRBD1 matches at 7 bases. The trim removed 5 bases at V and 0 bases at J, leaving 10 bases unmatched. The CDR3 totals 16 residues. Germline loops: CDR1 SGHDN, CDR2 FVKESK. This CDR3 is CASSREGGWSSYEQYF. For the CDR3, the DNA is TGTGCCAGCAGCAGGGAAGGGGGCTGGAGCTCCTACGAGCAGTACTTC.

The J gene is TRBJ1-2, the V gene TRBV30; D call uncertain. The CDR3 consists of 14 residues. The germline CDR1 and CDR2 sequences are GTSNPN and SVGIG (reference sequence). V was shortened by 3 bases and J by 7 bases, with 18 bases between the two germline ends. As DNA, the CDR3 is TGTGCCTGGAGCCCCCCCACAGTGCAGCTTGGCTACACCTTC. It is translated as CAWSPPTVQLGYTF.